The sequence of this TCR beta chain was determined in a study of T cells in Graves' hyperthyroidism and ophthalmopathy. There were TCR beta CDR3 regions amplified from RNA transcripts. An initial round of RT-PCR targeting the TCR CDR3 relied on the HTBI primer set. TCRdb redid the calling of the multiplex PCR reads with MiXCR, one entry per CDR3 protein. Found here are about 360,000 distinct CDR3 sequences, approximately 13% of them singletons; the top ten hold 9% to 9.5%. The germline gives CDR1 DFQATT, CDR2 SNEGSKA (reference sequence). The germline V and J ends were trimmed by 3 bases and 2 bases, with 11 bases remaining between them. The CDR3 is made up of 13 amino acids. In its sample, this clonotype was seen many times. What it binds is unknown. Overall study results and limits: Ophthalmopathy and stable hyperthyroidism were told apart by a 13 V-J model. Blood held most thyroid clonotypes expanded above 0.001 frequency.

Stable hyperthyroidism: no ophthalmopathy progression over 18 months of follow-up. Diagnostic decisions used clinical symptoms, serum thyroxine and TRAb, thyroid ultrasound and orbital computed tomography. The chain employs TRBV20-1 and TRBJ2-7, with D hard to call. The sequenced sample consisted of blood. The source is a young woman with Graves' hyperthyroidism. The CDR3 region is CSASGTGAYEQYF. The DNA for the CDR3 is TGCAGTGCTAGTGGAACTGGAGCCTACGAGCAGTACTTC.